The clone carrying this TCR beta chain has just one count. What it binds is unknown. The TCR library used RNA extracted from PBMCs. Blood from the periphery, approximately 10 milliliters in all, was drawn into EDTA tubes. This record comes from a study of regulatory T cells in long-lasting Graves disease. General observations from the study: Favored gene segments in persistent disease were TRBV28, TRBJ1-2 and TRBJ2-5.

CDR1 is MDHEN, CDR2 SYDVKM, per germline. The CDR3 loop spans 15 amino acids. Trimming pared 6 bases from V and 4 bases from J, leaving 15 bases between. TCRdb re-derived calls from the reads in MiXCR, one entry per CDR3 protein. The table shows approximately 450 distinct CDR3 sequences, with around two thirds occurring only once. This chain uses TRBV28 with TRBJ1-4, with D perhaps matching TRBD1 (6 bases). Sequencing used peripheral blood mononuclear cells (PBMCs), obtained with antithyroid drug treatment, in newly diagnosed or persistent Graves disease (not recorded which). The receptor was derived from a female donor with Graves disease. The CDR3 loop reads CASSPPTGVNEKLFF. The CDR3 coding sequence is TGTGCCAGCAGCCCACCGACAGGAGTTAATGAAAAACTGTTTTTT.